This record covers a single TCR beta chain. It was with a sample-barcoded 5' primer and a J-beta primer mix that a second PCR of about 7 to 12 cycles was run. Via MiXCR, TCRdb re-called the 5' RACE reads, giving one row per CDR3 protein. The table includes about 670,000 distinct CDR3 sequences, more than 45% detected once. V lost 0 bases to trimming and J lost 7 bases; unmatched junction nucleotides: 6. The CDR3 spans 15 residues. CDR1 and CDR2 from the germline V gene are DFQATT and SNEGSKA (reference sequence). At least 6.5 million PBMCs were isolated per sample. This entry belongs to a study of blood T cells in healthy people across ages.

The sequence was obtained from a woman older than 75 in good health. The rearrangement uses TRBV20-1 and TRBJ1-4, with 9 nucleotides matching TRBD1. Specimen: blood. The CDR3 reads CSARDPTGGGEKLFF. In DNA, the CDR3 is TGCAGTGCTAGAGACCCCACAGGGGGCGGTGAAAAACTGTTTTTT.